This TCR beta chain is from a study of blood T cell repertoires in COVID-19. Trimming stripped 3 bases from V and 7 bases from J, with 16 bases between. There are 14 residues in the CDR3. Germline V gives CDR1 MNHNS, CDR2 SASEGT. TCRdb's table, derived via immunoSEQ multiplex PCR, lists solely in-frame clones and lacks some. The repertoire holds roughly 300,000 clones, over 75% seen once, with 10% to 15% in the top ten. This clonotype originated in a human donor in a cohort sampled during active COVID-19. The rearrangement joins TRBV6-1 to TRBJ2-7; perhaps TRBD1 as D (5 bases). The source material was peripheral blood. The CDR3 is CASSDRAPLREQYF. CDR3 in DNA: TGTGCCAGCAGTGACAGGGCGCCTCTCCGTGAGCAGTACTTC.